These T cell receptor beta chains were read from a single sample in a study of breast tumors, draining lymph nodes, adjacent tissues. TCRdb called the multiplex PCR reads again in MiXCR, with one record for every CDR3 protein. This sample has about 12,000 distinct CDR3 sequences, with roughly three quarters found just once. Sequences were obtained from tumor-adjacent breast tissue. The receptor source for this set is a female donor with breast cancer. Some clones in this sample may be carry-over from other donors' samples. The CDR3 runs from the conserved cysteine through the conserved F or W. The order of the fields is J gene, V gene, clone size, D gene, CDR3 DNA, CDR3 protein. D genes are given only for firm matches. Only part of the rows carry a size: once, few, many, or a class if the clone is expanded.

j_call: TRBJ2-3
v_call: TRBV6-2/TRBV6-3
clone_size: NA
d_call: NA
cdr3_nt: TGTGCGTCGGGCCTCACAGATACGCAGTATTTT
cdr3_aa: CASGLTDTQYF

j_call: TRBJ2-6
v_call: TRBV7-9
clone_size: medium-sized
d_call: NA
cdr3_nt: TGTGCCAGCAGCTGGACGAACTCTGGGGCCAACGTCCTGACTTTC
cdr3_aa: CASSWTNSGANVLTF

j_call: TRBJ2-1
v_call: TRBV12-5
clone_size: NA
d_call: NA
cdr3_nt: TGTGCTAGTGGTTTGGGGGGGGCGTATGAGCAGTTCTTC
cdr3_aa: CASGLGGAYEQFF

j_call: TRBJ2-1
v_call: TRBV20-1
clone_size: once
d_call: TRBD2
cdr3_nt: TGCAGTGCTCCGGGGACTAGCGCTAACAATGAGCAGTTCTTC
cdr3_aa: CSAPGTSANNEQFF

j_call: TRBJ2-1
v_call: TRBV7-3
clone_size: NA
d_call: NA
cdr3_nt: TGTGCCAGCAGCCTCTCCGGGCCCGATGAGCAGTTCTTC
cdr3_aa: CASSLSGPDEQFF

j_call: TRBJ2-1
v_call: TRBV24-1
clone_size: NA
d_call: NA
cdr3_nt: TGTGCCAGGAGCCGTGGGAACAATGAGCAGTTCTTC
cdr3_aa: CARSRGNNEQFF

j_call: TRBJ1-5
v_call: TRBV20-1
clone_size: few
d_call: NA
cdr3_nt: TGCAGTGCTAGAGTCGACAGCAATCAGCCCCAGCATTTT
cdr3_aa: CSARVDSNQPQHF

j_call: TRBJ1-2
v_call: TRBV7-9
clone_size: NA
d_call: NA
cdr3_nt: TGTGCCAGCAGCTTAGTTTGGGAGAACTATGGCTACACCTTC
cdr3_aa: CASSLVWENYGYTF

j_call: TRBJ1-4
v_call: TRBV2
clone_size: NA
d_call: NA
cdr3_nt: TGTGCCAGCGTCGGGGGCCTCACAAATGAAAAACTGTTTTTT
cdr3_aa: CASVGGLTNEKLFF

j_call: TRBJ2-5
v_call: TRBV5-1
clone_size: NA
d_call: TRBD1
cdr3_nt: TGCGCCAGCAGCTTGGGTTTGACAGGGGTAGAGACCCAGTACTTC
cdr3_aa: CASSLGLTGVETQYF

j_call: TRBJ2-2
v_call: TRBV5-1
clone_size: NA
d_call: NA
cdr3_nt: TGCGCCAGCAGCTTGGCCGGGCCTAGCTTCACCGGGGAGCTGTTTTTT
cdr3_aa: CASSLAGPSFTGELFF

j_call: TRBJ1-6
v_call: TRBV30
clone_size: NA
d_call: NA
cdr3_nt: TGTGCCGGAACAATAAGAGATAATTCACCCCTCCACTTT
cdr3_aa: CAGTIRDNSPLHF

j_call: TRBJ2-7
v_call: TRBV5-1
clone_size: NA
d_call: NA
cdr3_nt: TGCGCCAGCAGCCGCGCTTCCCAGGGCTCCTACGAGCAGTACTTC
cdr3_aa: CASSRASQGSYEQYF

j_call: TRBJ2-7
v_call: TRBV5-6
clone_size: NA
d_call: NA
cdr3_nt: TGTGCCAGCAGTTCACAGGGTTACGAGCAGTACTTC
cdr3_aa: CASSSQGYEQYF

j_call: TRBJ2-1
v_call: TRBV11-2
clone_size: once
d_call: NA
cdr3_nt: TGTGCCAGCAGCTTAGAGGGACAGGGGAAGAGTAGCGGGAGGGGTCATGAGCAGTTCTTC
cdr3_aa: CASSLEGQGKSSGRGHEQFF

j_call: TRBJ2-7
v_call: TRBV2
clone_size: NA
d_call: TRBD1
cdr3_nt: TGTGCCAGCAGTGGAAACGACAGGGCACGCCACGAGCAGTACTTC
cdr3_aa: CASSGNDRARHEQYF

j_call: TRBJ2-7
v_call: TRBV11-2
clone_size: medium-sized
d_call: NA
cdr3_nt: TGTGCCAGCAGCTTAGAATGGGCGGACAGCTCCTACGAGCAGTACTTC
cdr3_aa: CASSLEWADSSYEQYF

j_call: TRBJ2-6
v_call: TRBV30
clone_size: many
d_call: NA
cdr3_nt: TGTGCCTGGTTAATCTCTGGGGCCAACGTCCTGACTTTC
cdr3_aa: CAWLISGANVLTF

j_call: TRBJ2-3
v_call: TRBV11-2
clone_size: NA
d_call: TRBD2
cdr3_nt: TGTGCCAGCAGCGTTAGCGGGAGGATCACAGATACGCAGTATTTT
cdr3_aa: CASSVSGRITDTQYF

j_call: TRBJ1-2
v_call: TRBV4-2
clone_size: NA
d_call: NA
cdr3_nt: TGTGCCAGCAGCCAAGATATGGACAACCACTATGGCTACACCTTC
cdr3_aa: CASSQDMDNHYGYTF

j_call: TRBJ2-7
v_call: TRBV20-1
clone_size: NA
d_call: TRBD1
cdr3_nt: TGCAGTGCACCGTACCGGGACAGGGGGCAGTACTTC
cdr3_aa: CSAPYRDRGQYF

j_call: TRBJ2-3
v_call: TRBV6-6
clone_size: many
d_call: TRBD2
cdr3_nt: TGTGCCAGCACCATGGACAGGTCGGGACTAGCAGCCGATACGCAGTATTTT
cdr3_aa: CASTMDRSGLAADTQYF

j_call: TRBJ2-7
v_call: TRBV7-2
clone_size: NA
d_call: TRBD2
cdr3_nt: TGTGCCAGCAGTGAGGGTAGCGGGAGGGGGGAGCAGTACTTC
cdr3_aa: CASSEGSGRGEQYF

j_call: TRBJ1-6
v_call: TRBV5-4
clone_size: many
d_call: NA
cdr3_nt: TGTGCCAGCAGCTACGATAGCAGCTCCTATAATTCACCCCTCCACTTT
cdr3_aa: CASSYDSSSYNSPLHF

j_call: TRBJ1-5
v_call: TRBV14
clone_size: many
d_call: NA
cdr3_nt: TGTGCCAGCAGCCAAGATGATAGCGGGTTTAGGAATCAGCCCCAGCATTTT
cdr3_aa: CASSQDDSGFRNQPQHF

j_call: TRBJ2-5
v_call: TRBV7-3
clone_size: NA
d_call: TRBD1
cdr3_nt: TGTGCCAGCAGTCTGGGACAGAAAGAGACCCAGTACTTC
cdr3_aa: CASSLGQKETQYF

j_call: TRBJ2-2
v_call: TRBV7-9
clone_size: medium-sized
d_call: NA
cdr3_nt: TGTGCCAGCAGCTTAACCGGGGAGCTGTTTTTT
cdr3_aa: CASSLTGELFF

j_call: TRBJ2-7
v_call: TRBV6-5
clone_size: NA
d_call: TRBD2
cdr3_nt: TGTGCCAGCAGTTACAGGTCGGCGGGAGGGTCCTACGAGCAGTACTTC
cdr3_aa: CASSYRSAGGSYEQYF

j_call: TRBJ1-2
v_call: TRBV20-1
clone_size: NA
d_call: TRBD1
cdr3_nt: TGCAGTGCTAGCCCGATACAGGGGTTGTCTAACTATGGCTACACCTTC
cdr3_aa: CSASPIQGLSNYGYTF

j_call: TRBJ1-1
v_call: TRBV7-2
clone_size: few
d_call: TRBD1
cdr3_nt: TGTGCCAGCAGCTTAGGGACAGGGGGCAACACTGAAGCTTTCTTT
cdr3_aa: CASSLGTGGNTEAFF

j_call: TRBJ2-7
v_call: TRBV20-1
clone_size: NA
d_call: TRBD2
cdr3_nt: TGCAGTGCTAGTGGGAGGGAGGGCCGCTACGAGCAGTACTTC
cdr3_aa: CSASGREGRYEQYF

j_call: TRBJ2-1
v_call: TRBV19
clone_size: many
d_call: NA
cdr3_nt: TGTGCCAGTAGTACCCAAGGAAGGGCGGGCTCCTACAATGAGCAGTTCTTC
cdr3_aa: CASSTQGRAGSYNEQFF

j_call: TRBJ2-7
v_call: TRBV7-3
clone_size: NA
d_call: NA
cdr3_nt: TGTGCCAGCAGCTTGGCGGGGACATCCTCCTACGAGCAGTACTTC
cdr3_aa: CASSLAGTSSYEQYF

j_call: TRBJ2-2
v_call: TRBV6-6
clone_size: many
d_call: NA
cdr3_nt: TGTGCCAGCAGTTTAGTCGGGGAGCTGTTTTTT
cdr3_aa: CASSLVGELFF

j_call: TRBJ1-5
v_call: TRBV20-1
clone_size: medium-sized
d_call: NA
cdr3_nt: TGCAGTGCTAGAGATGGCAGATATAGCAATCAGCCCCAGCATTTT
cdr3_aa: CSARDGRYSNQPQHF

j_call: TRBJ1-4
v_call: TRBV6-1
clone_size: many
d_call: TRBD1
cdr3_nt: TGTGCCAGCACCCAACAGGGGAAGGGTGAAAAACTGTTTTTT
cdr3_aa: CASTQQGKGEKLFF

j_call: TRBJ1-2
v_call: TRBV19
clone_size: many
d_call: NA
cdr3_nt: TGTGCCAGTAGTATAGATCTCGCGGCCGTTAATGGCTACACCTTC
cdr3_aa: CASSIDLAAVNGYTF

j_call: TRBJ1-4
v_call: TRBV2
clone_size: NA
d_call: TRBD1
cdr3_nt: TGTGCCAGCAGTGAATGGGGACAGACTAATGAAAAACTGTTTTTT
cdr3_aa: CASSEWGQTNEKLFF

j_call: TRBJ1-6
v_call: TRBV27
clone_size: once
d_call: NA
cdr3_nt: TGTGCCAGCAGTATCTCCGGGATTAATTCACCCCTCCACTTT
cdr3_aa: CASSISGINSPLHF

j_call: TRBJ2-4
v_call: TRBV25-1
clone_size: many
d_call: NA
cdr3_nt: TGTGCCAGCAGTGAGAACTCAATTGCCAAAAACATTCAGTACTTC
cdr3_aa: CASSENSIAKNIQYF

j_call: TRBJ1-2
v_call: TRBV29-1
clone_size: once
d_call: TRBD1
cdr3_nt: TGCAGCGCTCAGGGACGGACAGGGCATGGCTACACCTTC
cdr3_aa: CSAQGRTGHGYTF

j_call: TRBJ2-2
v_call: TRBV5-4
clone_size: many
d_call: TRBD2
cdr3_nt: TGTGCCAGCAGCTTGCGACTAGCACGATCCACCGGGGAGCTGTTTTTT
cdr3_aa: CASSLRLARSTGELFF

j_call: TRBJ2-5
v_call: TRBV5-1
clone_size: NA
d_call: NA
cdr3_nt: TGCGCCAGCAGCGTCCTCGGGGAGACCCAGTACTTC
cdr3_aa: CASSVLGETQYF

j_call: TRBJ2-3
v_call: TRBV5-1
clone_size: NA
d_call: TRBD2
cdr3_nt: TGCGCCAGCAGCTTGATGGATCCGGGACTAGCGGGAGATACGCAGTATTTT
cdr3_aa: CASSLMDPGLAGDTQYF

j_call: TRBJ2-7
v_call: TRBV7-9
clone_size: NA
d_call: NA
cdr3_nt: TGTGCCAGCAGCTTAGAGGGCAAATCCTACGAGCAGTACTTC
cdr3_aa: CASSLEGKSYEQYF

j_call: TRBJ1-6
v_call: TRBV28
clone_size: NA
d_call: TRBD1
cdr3_nt: TGTGCCAGCAGGACAGGGGTAGGGAATTCACCCCTCCACTTT
cdr3_aa: CASRTGVGNSPLHF

j_call: TRBJ2-7
v_call: TRBV12-3/TRBV12-4
clone_size: NA
d_call: NA
cdr3_nt: TGTGCCAGCAGTTTAGACGGTCTGGGCGCGTACGAGCAGTACTTC
cdr3_aa: CASSLDGLGAYEQYF

j_call: TRBJ2-1
v_call: TRBV6-2/TRBV6-3
clone_size: NA
d_call: NA
cdr3_nt: TGTGCCAGCAGTTACCTGGCAGGGGCCTACAATGAGCAGTTCTTC
cdr3_aa: CASSYLAGAYNEQFF

j_call: TRBJ1-5
v_call: TRBV10-3
clone_size: NA
d_call: NA
cdr3_nt: TGTGCCATCAGGGCAGGGAACGGGCAGCCCCAGCATTTT
cdr3_aa: CAIRAGNGQPQHF

j_call: TRBJ2-1
v_call: TRBV9
clone_size: NA
d_call: TRBD2
cdr3_nt: TGTGCCAGCAGCGGACCCATAGCGGGTCAAGGGCAGGATGAGCAGTTCTTC
cdr3_aa: CASSGPIAGQGQDEQFF

j_call: TRBJ2-7
v_call: TRBV12-3/TRBV12-4
clone_size: NA
d_call: NA
cdr3_nt: TGTGCCAGCAGTTTAGCGGTCCCACGCGAGCAGTACTTC
cdr3_aa: CASSLAVPREQYF

j_call: TRBJ1-5
v_call: TRBV7-2
clone_size: NA
d_call: TRBD1
cdr3_nt: TGTGCCAGCAGCTGGGGACAGGGGGCCAATCAGCCCCAGCATTTT
cdr3_aa: CASSWGQGANQPQHF

j_call: TRBJ2-3
v_call: TRBV20-1
clone_size: NA
d_call: TRBD2
cdr3_nt: TGCAGTGCTAGAGTATTGGGGTCGGGACTACCCACAGATACGCAGTATTTT
cdr3_aa: CSARVLGSGLPTDTQYF

j_call: TRBJ2-3
v_call: TRBV6-6
clone_size: many
d_call: TRBD2
cdr3_nt: TGTGCCAGCAGTTTAGCGGGACCGAATACGCAGTATTTT
cdr3_aa: CASSLAGPNTQYF

j_call: TRBJ2-7
v_call: TRBV12-3/TRBV12-4
clone_size: NA
d_call: TRBD2
cdr3_nt: TGTGCCAGCACGTACGTGGGAGGGCTCCGCGAGCAGTACTTC
cdr3_aa: CASTYVGGLREQYF

j_call: TRBJ1-4
v_call: TRBV15
clone_size: once
d_call: NA
cdr3_nt: TGTGCCACCAGCATAAGGGCAGCAACTAATGAAAAACTGTTTTTT
cdr3_aa: CATSIRAATNEKLFF